This T cell receptor (beta chain) appears in the sequencing data of a study of cytomegalovirus exposure and HLA in healthy donors. Germline V gene lookup returns CDR1 SGHDN and CDR2 FVKESK. CDR3 size: 17 residues. Trimming removed 2 bases from V and 2 bases from J; junction bases left unmatched: 11. The PCR used 60 Vbeta and 13 Jbeta primers. Sequenced by immunoSEQ multiplex PCR; TCRdb stores in-frame clones only, minus some. Here the sample spans about 130,000 clones, about 78% being singletons. The specimen was PBMCs. The receptor's source is a female donor in good health and CMV-seronegative. The chain employs TRBV14 and TRBJ2-7, with 8 bases aligning to TRBD2. DNA for the CDR3: TGTGCCAGCAGCCAAACCCCGGGGAGCGGGGGAGCCTACGAGCAGTACTTC. This sequence encodes CASSQTPGSGGAYEQYF.